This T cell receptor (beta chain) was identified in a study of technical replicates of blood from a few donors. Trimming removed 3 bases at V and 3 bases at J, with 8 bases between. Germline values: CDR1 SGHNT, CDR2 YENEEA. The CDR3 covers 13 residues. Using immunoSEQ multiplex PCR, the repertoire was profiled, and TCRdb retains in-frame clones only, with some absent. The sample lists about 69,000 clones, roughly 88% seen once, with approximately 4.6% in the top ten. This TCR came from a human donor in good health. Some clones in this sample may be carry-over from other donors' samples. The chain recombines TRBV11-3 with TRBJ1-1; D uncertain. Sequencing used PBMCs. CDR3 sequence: CASSLASYTEAFF. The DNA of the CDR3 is TGTGCCAGCAGCTTGGCCTCCTACACTGAAGCTTTCTTT.